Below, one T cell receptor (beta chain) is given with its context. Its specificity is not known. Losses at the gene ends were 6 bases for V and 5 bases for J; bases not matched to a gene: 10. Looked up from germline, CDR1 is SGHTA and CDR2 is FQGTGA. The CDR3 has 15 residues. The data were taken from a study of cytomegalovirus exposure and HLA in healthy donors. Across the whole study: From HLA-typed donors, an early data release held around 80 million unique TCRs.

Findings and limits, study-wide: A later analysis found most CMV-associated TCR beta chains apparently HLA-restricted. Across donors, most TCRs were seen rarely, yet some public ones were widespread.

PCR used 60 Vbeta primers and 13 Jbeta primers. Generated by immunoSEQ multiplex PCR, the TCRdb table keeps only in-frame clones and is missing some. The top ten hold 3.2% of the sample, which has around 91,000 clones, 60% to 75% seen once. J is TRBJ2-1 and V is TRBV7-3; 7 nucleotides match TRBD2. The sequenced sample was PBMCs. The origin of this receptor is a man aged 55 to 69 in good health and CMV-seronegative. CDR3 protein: CASSPTSARNNEQFF. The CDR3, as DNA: TGTGCCAGCAGTCCCACTAGCGCCCGGAACAATGAGCAGTTCTTC.